This is a list of T cell receptor beta chains from one sample in a study of T cell changes during pregnancy in multiple sclerosis. TCRdb's copy holds only in-frame clones and misses some; the assay was immunoSEQ multiplex PCR. The data contain 15,000 to 20,000 clones, about nine tenths of them singletons. The material sequenced was CD8+ T cells from peripheral blood mononuclear cells, taken in the third trimester of pregnancy. Receptors originate from a female donor in good health, enrolled as a control in a pregnancy study. Each CDR3 is given with its conserved first and last residue. The order of the fields is V gene, clone size, J gene, CDR3 protein. Size values are once, few and many counts, or a class for expanded clones, and some rows have none.

>TRBV20-1|few|TRBJ1-1
CIPFGTEAFF
>TRBV4-1|-|TRBJ1-2
CASSQREPGTGGWLGGYTF
>TRBV18|once|TRBJ1-5
CASSPPGFQPGGNQPQHF
>TRBV27|-|TRBJ2-1
CASRPRTPYNEQFF
>TRBV6-4|-|TRBJ2-1
CASSDSLAGELFEQFF
>TRBV18|-|TRBJ2-2
CASSPADYTGELFF
>TRBV5-6|-|TRBJ2-6
CASSLGPALPSGANVLTF
>TRBV29-1|-|TRBJ2-1
CSVDRYNEQFF
>TRBV27|-|TRBJ1-5
CASSLAPPAQHF
>TRBV7-6|-|TRBJ1-2
CASSLERQGRGGYTF
>TRBV14|few|TRBJ1-3
CASSQGGRGNTIYF